The present T cell receptor (beta chain) was sequenced within a study of early T cells in non-severe SARS-CoV-2 infection. The wider study: Bulk RNA taken from unsorted whole blood was sequenced, leaving chains unpaired. Study results and caveats: Anti-spike CD8 specificities were favored by VDJdb matching, whose results missed private and CD4 specificities.

Germline V gives CDR1 MGHRA, CDR2 YSYEKL. This CDR3 spans 18 amino acids. The V and J ends lost 3 bases and 0 bases respectively, with 19 bases between them. The TCR library protocol was used to attach unique molecular identifiers. These identifiers were attached to individual cDNA molecules. Each CDR3 protein is one row after TCRdb ran MiXCR on the 5' RACE reads. The table has approximately 50,000 distinct CDR3 sequences, approximately 11% seen once. There are a few counts of this clonotype. Its specificity is unknown. The V and J genes are TRBV4-1 and TRBJ2-3; D is unresolved. What was sequenced was whole blood. The origin of this receptor is an adult who was a healthcare worker with PCR-confirmed SARS-CoV-2 infection or an uninfected control (not recorded which). CDR3 residues: CASSHVLLIADSTDTQYF. Here the CDR3 DNA reads TGCGCCAGCAGCCACGTTCTGTTAATAGCAGACAGCACAGATACGCAGTATTTT.